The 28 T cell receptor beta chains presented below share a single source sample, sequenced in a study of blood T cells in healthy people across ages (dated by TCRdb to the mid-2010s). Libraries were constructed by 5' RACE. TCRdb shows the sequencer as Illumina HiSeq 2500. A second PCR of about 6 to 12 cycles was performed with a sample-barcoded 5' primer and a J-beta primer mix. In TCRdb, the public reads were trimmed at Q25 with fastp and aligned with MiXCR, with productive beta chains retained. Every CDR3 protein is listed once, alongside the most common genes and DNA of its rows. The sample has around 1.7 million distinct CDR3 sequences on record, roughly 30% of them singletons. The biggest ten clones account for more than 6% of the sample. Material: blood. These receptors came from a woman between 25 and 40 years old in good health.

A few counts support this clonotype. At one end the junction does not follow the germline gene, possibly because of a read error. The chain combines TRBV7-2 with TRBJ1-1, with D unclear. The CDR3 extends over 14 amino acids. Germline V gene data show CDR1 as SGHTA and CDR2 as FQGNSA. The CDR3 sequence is CASSLATRNTEAFF. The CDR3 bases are TGTGCCAGCAGCCTAGCTACACGGAACACTGAAGCTTTCTTT.

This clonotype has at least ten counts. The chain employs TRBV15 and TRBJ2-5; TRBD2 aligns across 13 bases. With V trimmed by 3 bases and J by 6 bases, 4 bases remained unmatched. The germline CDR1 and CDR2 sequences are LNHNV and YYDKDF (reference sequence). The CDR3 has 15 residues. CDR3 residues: CATSSPGLAGKTQYF. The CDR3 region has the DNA TGTGCCACCAGCAGCCCGGGACTAGCGGGGAAGACCCAGTACTTC.

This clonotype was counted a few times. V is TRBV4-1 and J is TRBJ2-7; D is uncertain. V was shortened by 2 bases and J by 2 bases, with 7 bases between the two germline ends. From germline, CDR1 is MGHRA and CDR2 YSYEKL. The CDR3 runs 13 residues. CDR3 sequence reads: CASSQPGAYEQYF. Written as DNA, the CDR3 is TGCGCCAGCAGCCAACCAGGAGCCTACGAGCAGTACTTC.

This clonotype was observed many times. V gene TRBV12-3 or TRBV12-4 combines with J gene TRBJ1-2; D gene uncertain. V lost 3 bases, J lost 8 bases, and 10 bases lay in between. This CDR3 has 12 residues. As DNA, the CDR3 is TGTGCCAGCAGTTTTGGGGAAACGGGCTACACCTTC. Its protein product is CASSFGETGYTF.

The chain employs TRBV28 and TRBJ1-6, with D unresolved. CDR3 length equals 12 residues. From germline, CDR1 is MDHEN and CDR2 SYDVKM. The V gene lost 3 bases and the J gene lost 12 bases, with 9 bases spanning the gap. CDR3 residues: CASSLVTRPLHF. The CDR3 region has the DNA TGTGCCAGCAGTTTGGTCACACGACCCCTCCACTTT.

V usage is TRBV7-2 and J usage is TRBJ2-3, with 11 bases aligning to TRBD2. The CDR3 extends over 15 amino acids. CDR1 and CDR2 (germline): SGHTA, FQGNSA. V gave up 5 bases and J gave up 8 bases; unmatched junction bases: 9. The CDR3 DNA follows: TGTGCCAGCAGCCCATTAGCGGGGGGGTGGGGTACGCAGTATTTT. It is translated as CASSPLAGGWGTQYF.

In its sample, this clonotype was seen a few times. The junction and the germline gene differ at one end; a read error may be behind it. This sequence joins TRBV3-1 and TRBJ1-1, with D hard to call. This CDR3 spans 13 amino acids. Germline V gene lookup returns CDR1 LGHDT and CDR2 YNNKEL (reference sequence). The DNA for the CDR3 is TGTGCCAGCAGCCAAGTCGGGCGGTCTGAGGCTTTCTTT. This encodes CASSQVGRSEAFF.

DNA of the CDR3: TGCAGTGTTAGGGAAACGGTGGGGGGTCGGGAGACCCAGTACTTC. Amino acids: CSVRETVGGRETQYF. The chain couples TRBV20-1 to TRBJ2-5; possibly TRBD2 for D (6 bases). The CDR3 length is 15 residues. The V and J ends lost 7 bases and 5 bases respectively, with 23 bases between them. Germline V CDR1 and CDR2: DFQATT, SNEGSKA (reference sequence).

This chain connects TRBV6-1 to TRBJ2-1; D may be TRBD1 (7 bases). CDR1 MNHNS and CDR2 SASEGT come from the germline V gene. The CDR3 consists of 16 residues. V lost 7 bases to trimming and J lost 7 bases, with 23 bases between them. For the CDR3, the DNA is TGTGCCAGCACCATGAGGGGGGCCAGGGGGAGTAATGAGCAGTTCTTC. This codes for CASTMRGARGSNEQFF.

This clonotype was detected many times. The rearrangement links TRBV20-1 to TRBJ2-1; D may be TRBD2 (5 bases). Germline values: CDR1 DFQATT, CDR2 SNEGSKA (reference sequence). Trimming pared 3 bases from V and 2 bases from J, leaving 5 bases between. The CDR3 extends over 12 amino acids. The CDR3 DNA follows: TGCAGTGCTAGCGGGGCCTACAATGAGCAGTTCTTC. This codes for CSASGAYNEQFF.

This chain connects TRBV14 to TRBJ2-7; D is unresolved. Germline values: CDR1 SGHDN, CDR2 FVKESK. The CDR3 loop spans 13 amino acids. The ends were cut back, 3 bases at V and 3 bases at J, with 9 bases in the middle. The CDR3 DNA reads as TGTGCCAGCAGCCACGCGTCAGTCTACGAGCAGTACTTC. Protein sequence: CASSHASVYEQYF.

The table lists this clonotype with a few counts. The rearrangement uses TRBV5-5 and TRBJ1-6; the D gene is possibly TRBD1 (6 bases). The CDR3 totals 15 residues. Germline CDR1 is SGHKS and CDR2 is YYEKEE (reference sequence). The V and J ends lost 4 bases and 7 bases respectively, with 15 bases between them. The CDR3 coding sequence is TGTGCCAGCAGCGCCGGGGCGAGGGGGAATTCACCCCTCCACTTT. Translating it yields CASSAGARGNSPLHF. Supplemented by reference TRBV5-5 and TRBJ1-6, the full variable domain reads DAGVTQSPTHLIKTRGQQVTLRCSPISGHKSVSWYQQVLGQGPQFIFQYYEKEERGRGNFPDRFSARQFPNYSSELNVNALLLGDSALYLCASSAGARGNSPLHFGNGTRLTVT.

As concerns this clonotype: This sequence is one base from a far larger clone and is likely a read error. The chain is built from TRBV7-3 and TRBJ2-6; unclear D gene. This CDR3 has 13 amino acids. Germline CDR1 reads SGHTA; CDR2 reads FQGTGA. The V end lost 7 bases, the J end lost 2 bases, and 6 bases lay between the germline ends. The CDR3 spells CASNSPGANVLTF. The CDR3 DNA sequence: TGTGCCAGCAACTCTCCTGGGGCCAACGTCCTGACTTTC.

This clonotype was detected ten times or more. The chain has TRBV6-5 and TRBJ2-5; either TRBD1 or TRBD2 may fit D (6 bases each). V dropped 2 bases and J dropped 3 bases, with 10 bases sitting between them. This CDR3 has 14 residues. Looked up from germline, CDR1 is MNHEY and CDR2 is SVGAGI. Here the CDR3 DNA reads TGTGCCAGCAGTTACGGGGGGCTGGAAGAGACCCAGTACTTC. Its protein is CASSYGGLEETQYF.

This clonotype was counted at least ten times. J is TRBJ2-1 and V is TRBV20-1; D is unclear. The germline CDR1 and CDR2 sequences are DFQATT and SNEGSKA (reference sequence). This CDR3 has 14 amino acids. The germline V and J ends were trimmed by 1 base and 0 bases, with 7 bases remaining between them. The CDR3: CSARVAGSYNEQFF. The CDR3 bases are TGCAGTGCTAGAGTAGCCGGCTCCTACAATGAGCAGTTCTTC.

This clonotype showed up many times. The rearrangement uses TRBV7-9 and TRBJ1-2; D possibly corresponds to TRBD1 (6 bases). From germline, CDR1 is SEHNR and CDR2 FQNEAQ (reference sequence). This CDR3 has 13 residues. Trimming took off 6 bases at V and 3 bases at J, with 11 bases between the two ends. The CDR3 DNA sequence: TGTGCCAGCAGTCATCCAGGGGACTATGGCTACACCTTC. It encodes CASSHPGDYGYTF.

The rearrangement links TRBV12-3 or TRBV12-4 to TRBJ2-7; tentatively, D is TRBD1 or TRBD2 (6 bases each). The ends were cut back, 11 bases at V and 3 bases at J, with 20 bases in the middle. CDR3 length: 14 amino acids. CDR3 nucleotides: TGTGCCTGCACCGCCTTCGGGGGCAACTACGAGCAGTACTTC. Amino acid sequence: CACTAFGGNYEQYF.

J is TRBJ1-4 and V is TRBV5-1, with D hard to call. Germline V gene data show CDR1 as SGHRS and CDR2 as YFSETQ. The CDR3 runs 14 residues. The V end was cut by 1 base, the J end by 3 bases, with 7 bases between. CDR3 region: CASSLTRANEKLFF. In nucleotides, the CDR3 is TGCGCCAGCAGCTTGACCCGGGCTAATGAAAAACTGTTTTTT.

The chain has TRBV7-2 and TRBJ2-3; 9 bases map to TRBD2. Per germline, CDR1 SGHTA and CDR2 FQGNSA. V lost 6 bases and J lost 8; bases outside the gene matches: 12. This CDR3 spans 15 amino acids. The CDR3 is CTSSISGGPKRTQYF. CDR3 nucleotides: TGTACCAGCAGTATCAGCGGGGGGCCGAAACGTACGCAGTATTTT.

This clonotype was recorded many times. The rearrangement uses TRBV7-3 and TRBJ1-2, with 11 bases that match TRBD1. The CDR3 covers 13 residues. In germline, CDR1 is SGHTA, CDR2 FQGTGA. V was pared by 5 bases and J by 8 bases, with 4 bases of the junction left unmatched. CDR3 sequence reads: CASSPRTGGGYTF. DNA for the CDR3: TGTGCCAGCAGCCCACGGACAGGGGGCGGCTACACCTTC.

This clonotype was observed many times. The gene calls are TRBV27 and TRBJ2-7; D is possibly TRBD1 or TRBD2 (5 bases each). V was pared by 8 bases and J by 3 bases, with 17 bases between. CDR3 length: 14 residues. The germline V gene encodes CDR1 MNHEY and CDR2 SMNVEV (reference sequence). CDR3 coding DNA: TGTGCCAGCTCCCAGGGTTTGGAGGTCTACGAGCAGTACTTC. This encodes CASSQGLEVYEQYF.

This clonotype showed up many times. The CDR3 region is CASSLGVAGYNEQFF. DNA for the CDR3: TGTGCCAGCAGCCTCGGGGTAGCGGGATACAATGAGCAGTTCTTC. V usage is TRBV7-7 and J usage is TRBJ2-1; 8 nucleotides align to TRBD2. V lost 5 bases and J lost 4; bases outside the gene matches: 7. The CDR3 length is 15 residues. Germline lookup yields CDR1 SSHAT and CDR2 FNYEAQ (reference sequence).

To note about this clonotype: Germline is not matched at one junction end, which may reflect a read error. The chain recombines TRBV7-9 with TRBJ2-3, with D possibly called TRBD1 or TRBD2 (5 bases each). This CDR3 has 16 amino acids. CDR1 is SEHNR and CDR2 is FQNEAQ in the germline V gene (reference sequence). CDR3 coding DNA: TGTGCCGGCAGCTTAAGAGGGACGGCTTCCACAGATACGCAGTATTTT. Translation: CAGSLRGTASTDTQYF.

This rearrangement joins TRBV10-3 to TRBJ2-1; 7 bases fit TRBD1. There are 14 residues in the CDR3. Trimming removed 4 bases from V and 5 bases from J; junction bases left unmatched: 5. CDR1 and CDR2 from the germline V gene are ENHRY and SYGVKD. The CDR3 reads CAISARTGNNEQFF. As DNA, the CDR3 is TGTGCCATCAGTGCCCGGACAGGAAACAATGAGCAGTTCTTC.

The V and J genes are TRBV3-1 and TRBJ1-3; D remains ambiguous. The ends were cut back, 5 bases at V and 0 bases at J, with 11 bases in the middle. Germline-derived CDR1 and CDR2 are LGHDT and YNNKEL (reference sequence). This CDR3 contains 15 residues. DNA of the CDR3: TGTGCCAGCAGCGCCGCCTGGGGCTCTGGAAACACCATATATTTT. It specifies CASSAAWGSGNTIYF.

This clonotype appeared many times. Here the CDR3 reads CASLLTGDYGYTF. In DNA form, the CDR3 reads TGTGCCAGCCTCCTTACAGGAGACTATGGCTACACCTTC. The chain joins TRBV7-9 to TRBJ1-2; D might be TRBD1 (5 bases). Germline CDR1 SEHNR, CDR2 FQNEAQ (reference sequence). CDR3 length: 13 residues. V lost 8 bases to trimming and J lost 3 bases, with 13 bases between them.

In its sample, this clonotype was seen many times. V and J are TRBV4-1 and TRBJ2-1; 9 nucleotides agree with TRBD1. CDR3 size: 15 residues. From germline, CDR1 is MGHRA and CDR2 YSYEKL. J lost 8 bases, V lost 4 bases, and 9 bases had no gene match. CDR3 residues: CASSPATGGLYEQFF. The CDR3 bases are TGCGCCAGCAGCCCAGCGACAGGGGGTCTTTATGAGCAGTTCTTC.

CDR3 sequence: CASSTERKHGTDTQYF. CDR3 DNA: TGTGCCAGCAGTACCGAGCGGAAACATGGCACAGATACGCAGTATTTT. This chain uses TRBV28 with TRBJ2-3; D may be TRBD2 (5 bases). The CDR3 has 16 residues. The germline gives CDR1 MDHEN, CDR2 SYDVKM. The V end lost 5 bases, the J end lost 1 base, and 16 bases lay between the germline ends.